The 25 T cell receptor beta chains presented below share a single source sample, sequenced in a study of T-cell reconstitution after alpha-beta-depleted transplantation in children. Preparation of the TCRbeta library was carried out with unique molecular identifiers. One entry per CDR3 protein, called by TCRdb with MiXCR from the PCR reads. The profile shows 200,000 to 250,000 distinct CDR3 sequences, roughly 8.1% of them singletons. Material: PBMCs, mostly from graft donor cells, obtained 360 days after TCRalphabeta/CD19-depleted stem cell transplant. These receptors were collected from a male patient aged 2 to 9 who had a stem cell transplant for acute myeloid leukemia, so the T cells may come from the graft donor.

This chain uses TRBV12-3 or TRBV12-4 with TRBJ1-6; 11 positions match TRBD1. The CDR3 covers 16 residues. Unmatched junction bases numbered 12, after V lost 3 bases and J lost 14 bases. The CDR3 DNA reads as TGTGCCAGCAGTTTCGGACAGGGGGCGAAAATCGCGGCCCTCCACTTT. This translates into CASSFGQGAKIAALHF.

This clonotype was counted many times. J is TRBJ2-7 and V is TRBV20-1; a weak D match, TRBD1 (6 bases). V dropped 5 bases and J dropped 2 bases, with 16 bases sitting between them. Germline V CDR1 and CDR2: DFQATT, SNEGSKA (reference sequence). This CDR3 comprises 14 residues. The CDR3 sequence: CSAELRDKTYEQYF. CDR3 in DNA: TGCAGTGCTGAACTCCGGGACAAAACCTACGAGCAGTACTTC.

The CDR3 DNA reads TGCGCCAGCAGCGCGGGCCGACTTTACAATGAGCAGTTCTTC. It specifies CASSAGRLYNEQFF. The chain couples TRBV5-1 to TRBJ2-1; a weak D match, TRBD2 (5 bases). The V gene lost 4 bases and the J gene lost 4 bases, with 12 bases spanning the gap. The CDR3 is 14 residues long. CDR1 and CDR2 from the germline V gene are SGHRS and YFSETQ. The full variable domain, completed using reference TRBV5-1 and TRBJ2-1, is KAGVTQTPRYLIKTRGQQVTLSCSPISGHRSVSWYQQTPGQGLQFLFEYFSETQRNKGNFPGRFSGRQFSNSRSEMNVSTLELGDSALYLCASSAGRLYNEQFFGPGTRLTVL.

This clonotype was found a few times. This rearrangement joins TRBV12-3 or TRBV12-4 to TRBJ1-1; D is unclear. This CDR3 has 10 residues. V was pared by 8 bases and J by 7 bases, with 8 bases between. The CDR3 sequence: CASRGGEAFF. CDR3 DNA sequence: TGTGCCAGCCGTGGCGGTGAAGCTTTCTTT.

Only a few counts were recorded for this clonotype. The chain couples TRBV12-3 or TRBV12-4 to TRBJ2-7; maybe TRBD2 (5 bases). Trimming pared 2 bases from V and 6 bases from J, leaving 14 bases between. This CDR3 is built from 14 residues. CDR3 sequence: CASSLHSKGAEQYV. DNA of the CDR3: TGTGCCAGCAGTTTACACAGCAAGGGAGCCGAGCAGTACGTC.

This clonotype was counted many times. The V call is TRBV20-1, the J call TRBJ2-7; maybe TRBD2 (6 bases). Germline V lookup: CDR1 DFQATT, CDR2 SNEGSKA (reference sequence). The length of the CDR3 is 15 residues. V shed 0 bases and J shed 0 bases, with 12 bases lying between them. The CDR3 coding sequence is TGCAGTGCTAGAGATATGGGCGGGGTCTCCTACGAGCAGTACTTC. This gives the protein CSARDMGGVSYEQYF.

The V call is TRBV4-3, the J call TRBJ2-3; 11 positions agree with TRBD1. CDR1 and CDR2 from the germline V gene are LGHNA and YSLEER. CDR3 length: 15 residues. With 3 bases clipped from V and 3 bases from J, the junction kept 2 bases outside the gene matches. CDR3 DNA: TGCGCCAGCAGCCAGGACAGGGGGCGGACAGATACGCAGTATTTT. Protein product: CASSQDRGRTDTQYF.

This clonotype turned up a few times. The CDR3 is CASSDQVTGELFF. The CDR3 region has the DNA TGTGCCAGCAGTGATCAGGTCACCGGGGAGCTGTTTTTT. The chain is built from TRBV6-1 and TRBJ2-2; unclear D gene. The CDR3 sequence is 13 residues long. Germline CDR1 is MNHNS and CDR2 is SASEGT. The V end lost 3 bases, the J end lost 4 bases, and 6 bases lay between the germline ends.

This clonotype was detected a few times. The gene calls are TRBV12-3 or TRBV12-4 and TRBJ1-4; the match to TRBD1 covers 10 bases. CDR3 size: 19 residues. J was trimmed by 7 bases and V by 7 bases; bases with no gene match: 21. The CDR3 sequence is CASTRFRPALTGGSEKLFF. CDR3 coding DNA: TGTGCCAGCACCCGATTTCGCCCCGCGTTGACAGGGGGCAGTGAAAAACTGTTTTTT.

This clonotype was detected only a few times. The gene calls are TRBV7-3 and TRBJ2-2; D uncertain. With 4 bases removed from V and 1 base from J, the gap between germline ends came to 7 bases. CDR3 length: 14 amino acids. CDR1 is SGHTA and CDR2 is FQGTGA in the germline V gene. The CDR3 DNA reads TGTGCCAGCAGCTATGACGGGAACACCGGGGAGCTGTTTTTT. Translation: CASSYDGNTGELFF.

The sample holds many counts of this clonotype. The gene calls are TRBV18 and TRBJ2-7, with TRBD2 matching 10 bases. V lost 5 bases, J lost 0 bases, and 4 bases stayed unmatched. CDR3 size: 15 residues. CDR1 is KGHSH, CDR2 LQKENI, per germline. CDR3 DNA sequence: TGTGCCAGCTCATCAACTAGCGGGGCCTCCTACGAGCAGTACGTC. Encoded protein: CASSSTSGASYEQYV.

This rearrangement joins TRBV3-1 to TRBJ1-1; D uncertain. From germline, CDR1 is LGHDT and CDR2 YNNKEL (reference sequence). V dropped 1 base and J dropped 7 bases, with 10 bases sitting between them. The CDR3 is 13 amino acids. The CDR3 DNA reads as TGTGCCAGCAGCCAAGGGGTGGGTTTTGAAGCTTTCTTT. Its protein product is CASSQGVGFEAFF.

This clonotype has just a few counts. The chain is built from TRBV4-3 and TRBJ2-7, with a weak D call TRBD1 (5 bases). Germline V gene lookup returns CDR1 LGHNA and CDR2 YSLEER. V lost 8 bases and J 0 bases, leaving 14 bases between the germline ends. The length of the CDR3 is 14 residues. The CDR3 DNA reads TGCGCCAGCGCATGGGGCAGAAGCTCCTACGAGCAGTACTTC. Amino acid sequence: CASAWGRSSYEQYF.

This clonotype showed up many times. V is TRBV28 and J is TRBJ2-2; no clear D. With 3 bases removed from V and 5 bases from J, the gap between germline ends came to 10 bases. Germline loops: CDR1 MDHEN, CDR2 SYDVKM. CDR3 length: 14 amino acids. CDR3 in DNA: TGTGCCAGCAGTTTTTACAGATCTACCGGGGAGCTGTTTTTT. Translation gives CASSFYRSTGELFF.

This clonotype was counted ten times or more. The V gene is TRBV7-3, the J gene TRBJ2-1, with D possibly being TRBD1 (5 bases). CDR1 is SGHTA and CDR2 is FQGTGA in the germline V gene. The CDR3 length is 17 residues. The V end lost 2 bases, the J end lost 0 bases, and 14 bases lay between the germline ends. CDR3 loop: CASSLLPLGLSYNEQFF. CDR3 coding DNA: TGTGCCAGCAGCTTACTACCCCTGGGGCTCTCCTACAATGAGCAGTTCTTC.

This clonotype occurred many times. The chain recombines TRBV9 with TRBJ2-1; D may be TRBD1 or TRBD2 (5 bases each). This CDR3 has 15 residues. Germline lookup yields CDR1 SGDLS and CDR2 YYNGEE. Trimming stripped 0 bases from V and 8 bases from J, with 15 bases between. The DNA of the CDR3 is TGTGCCAGCAGCGTAGCTGGGACCCATGGATATGAGCAGTTCTTC. It is translated as CASSVAGTHGYEQFF.

This clonotype occurred many times. The CDR3 reads CASSLESGVYNEQFF. CDR3 in DNA: TGTGCCAGCAGTTTGGAGAGCGGGGTCTACAATGAGCAGTTCTTC. The chain is built from TRBV12-3 or TRBV12-4 and TRBJ2-1, with 7 bases fitting TRBD2. The CDR3 runs to 15 residues. V was clipped by 3 bases and J by 3 bases; unmatched bases: 5.

The V call is TRBV12-3 or TRBV12-4, the J call TRBJ2-4; TRBD1 matches at 11 bases. This CDR3 has 13 amino acids. V was clipped by 4 bases and J by 9 bases; unmatched bases: 2. The CDR3 is CASSSGTGGIQYF. Written as DNA, the CDR3 is TGTGCCAGCAGTTCTGGGACAGGGGGCATTCAGTACTTC.

This clonotype appeared many times. The V gene is TRBV20-1, the J gene TRBJ2-5, with 10 bases that match TRBD1. CDR1 and CDR2 from the germline V gene are DFQATT and SNEGSKA (reference sequence). The CDR3 sequence is 15 residues long. V lost 4 bases, J lost 4 bases, and 9 bases stayed unmatched. The CDR3 loop is CSANPGQGFGETQYF. Here the CDR3 DNA reads TGCAGTGCTAACCCGGGACAGGGGTTCGGAGAGACCCAGTACTTC.

The V call is TRBV19, the J call TRBJ2-5, with a tentative D call TRBD1 (6 bases). Germline CDR1 and CDR2: LNHDA and SQIVND (reference sequence). The ends were cut back, 3 bases at V and 3 bases at J, with 14 bases in the middle. The CDR3 length is 15 residues. CDR3 region: CASSIRRAGEETQYF. The CDR3 region has the DNA TGTGCCAGTAGTATCCGAAGGGCAGGGGAAGAGACCCAGTACTTC.

This chain links TRBV2 with TRBJ2-1; D uncertain. V was trimmed by 2 bases and J by 10 bases, leaving 18 bases between them. The V gene's germline CDR1 is SNHLY and CDR2 FYNNEI. The CDR3 loop spans 15 amino acids. The CDR3 here is CASSERLRGPAEQFF. CDR3 bases: TGTGCCAGCAGTGAACGCCTAAGAGGTCCCGCGGAGCAGTTCTTC. The full variable domain, rest sourced from reference TRBV2 and TRBJ2-1, is EPEVTQTPSHQVTQMGQEVILRCVPISNHLYFYWYRQILGQKVEFLVSFYNNEISEKSEIFDDQFSVERPDGSNFTLKIRSTKLEDSAMYFCASSERLRGPAEQFFGPGTRLTVL.

This clonotype turned up a few times. CDR3 DNA: TGTGCCATCAATGAAGAGCAGGAAAAGCCCCAGCATTTT. This sequence encodes CAINEEQEKPQHF. The V gene is TRBV10-3, the J gene TRBJ1-5; no reliable D call. V was shortened by 7 bases and J by 8 bases, with 15 bases between the two germline ends. Germline-derived CDR1 and CDR2 are ENHRY and SYGVKD. CDR3 length equals 13 residues.

The genes are TRBV20-1 and TRBJ2-7; either TRBD1 or TRBD2 may supply D (5 bases each). The CDR3 consists of 16 residues. V shed 0 bases and J shed 2 bases, with 17 bases lying between them. From germline, CDR1 is DFQATT and CDR2 SNEGSKA (reference sequence). The CDR3 nucleotides are TGCAGTGCTAGAGATATTGGGACGGGACCGACCTACGAGCAGTACTTC. Translated: CSARDIGTGPTYEQYF.

This clonotype was seen a handful of times. Given a much more abundant clone one base away, this may be a read error. The chain links TRBV7-9 to TRBJ2-7; D might be TRBD1 (6 bases). The CDR3 has 13 residues. Trimming pared 5 bases from V and 0 bases from J, leaving 8 bases between. Germline V gives CDR1 SEHNR, CDR2 FQNEAQ (reference sequence). CDR3 in DNA: TGTGCCAGCAGCCGGGACAACTCCTACGAGCAGTACGTC. Its translation is CASSRDNSYEQYV.

This clonotype came up a few times. J is TRBJ1-5 and V is TRBV20-1; no clear D gene. The germline CDR1 and CDR2 sequences are DFQATT and SNEGSKA (reference sequence). The V gene lost 0 bases and the J gene lost 2 bases, with 8 bases spanning the gap. The CDR3 extends over 14 amino acids. DNA for the CDR3: TGCAGTGCTAGAGAGCACACAGGCAATCAGCCCCAGCATTTT. This sequence encodes CSAREHTGNQPQHF.